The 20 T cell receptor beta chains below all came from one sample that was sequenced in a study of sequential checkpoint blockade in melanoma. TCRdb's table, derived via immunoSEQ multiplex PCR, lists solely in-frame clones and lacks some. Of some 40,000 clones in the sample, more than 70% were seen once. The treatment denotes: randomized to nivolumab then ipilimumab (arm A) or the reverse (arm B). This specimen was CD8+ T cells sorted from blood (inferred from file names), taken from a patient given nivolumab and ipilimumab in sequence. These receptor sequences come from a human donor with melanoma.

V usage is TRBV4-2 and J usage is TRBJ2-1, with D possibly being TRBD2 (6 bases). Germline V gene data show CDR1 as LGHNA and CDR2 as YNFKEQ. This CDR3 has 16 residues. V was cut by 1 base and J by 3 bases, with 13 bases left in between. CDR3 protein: CASSQVGGSYYNEQFF. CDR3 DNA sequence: TGTGCCAGCAGCCAAGTAGGAGGGAGCTACTACAATGAGCAGTTCTTC.

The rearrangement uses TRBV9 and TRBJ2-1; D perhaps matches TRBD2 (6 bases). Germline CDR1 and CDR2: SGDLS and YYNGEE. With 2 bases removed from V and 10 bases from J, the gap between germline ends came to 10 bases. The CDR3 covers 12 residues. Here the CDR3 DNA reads TGTGCCAGCAGCGTCGGGACTCCAGAGCAGTTCTTC. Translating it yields CASSVGTPEQFF. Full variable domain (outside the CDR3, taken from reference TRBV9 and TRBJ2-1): DSGVTQTPKHLITATGQRVTLRCSPRSGDLSVYWYQQSLDQGLQFLIQYYNGEERAKGNILERFSAQQFPDLHSELNLSSLELGDSALYFCASSVGTPEQFFGPGTRLTVL.

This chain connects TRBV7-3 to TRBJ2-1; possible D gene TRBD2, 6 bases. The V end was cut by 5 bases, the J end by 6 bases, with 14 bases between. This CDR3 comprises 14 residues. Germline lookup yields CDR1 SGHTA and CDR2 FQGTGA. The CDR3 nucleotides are TGTGCCAGCAGCCCAGGGTGGGGGGTCAATGAGCAGTTCTTC. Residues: CASSPGWGVNEQFF.

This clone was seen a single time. CDR3: CASSIGQEVEAFF. The DNA of the CDR3 is TGTGCCAGCAGTATCGGACAGGAGGTAGAAGCTTTCTTT. This rearrangement joins TRBV2 to TRBJ1-1; 7 nucleotides line up with TRBD1. V lost 5 bases and J lost 8; bases outside the gene matches: 8. The CDR3 has 13 residues. Per the germline V gene, CDR1 is SNHLY and CDR2 is FYNNEI.

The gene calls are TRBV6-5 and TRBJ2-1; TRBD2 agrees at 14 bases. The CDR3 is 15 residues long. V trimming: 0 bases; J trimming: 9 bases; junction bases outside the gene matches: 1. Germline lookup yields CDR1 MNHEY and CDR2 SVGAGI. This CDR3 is CASSYSGLAGVEQFF. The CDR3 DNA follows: TGTGCCAGCAGTTACTCGGGACTAGCGGGAGTTGAGCAGTTCTTC.

CDR3 in DNA: TGTGCCAGCTCGGGGGGGTCGGCCGTTGAAGCTTTCTTT. This translates into CASSGGSAVEAFF. The chain is built from TRBV18 and TRBJ1-1, with D maybe TRBD1 (5 bases). The CDR3 is made up of 13 amino acids. Trimming took off 6 bases at V and 7 bases at J, with 15 bases between the two ends. Germline CDR1 and CDR2: KGHSH and LQKENI.

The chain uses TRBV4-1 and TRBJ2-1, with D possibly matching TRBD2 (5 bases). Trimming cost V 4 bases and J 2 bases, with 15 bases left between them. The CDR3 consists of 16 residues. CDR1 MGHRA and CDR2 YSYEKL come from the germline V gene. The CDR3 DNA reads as TGCGCCAGCAGCCGTCTCACGGGATTCCCCTACAATGAGCAGTTCTTC. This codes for CASSRLTGFPYNEQFF.

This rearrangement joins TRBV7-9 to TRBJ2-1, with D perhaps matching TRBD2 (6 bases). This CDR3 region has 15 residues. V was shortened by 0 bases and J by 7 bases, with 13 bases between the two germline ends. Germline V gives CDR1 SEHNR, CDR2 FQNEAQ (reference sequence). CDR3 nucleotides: TGTGCCAGCAGCTTAGCGAACCTTGCGGGAAATGAGCAGTTCTTC. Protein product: CASSLANLAGNEQFF.

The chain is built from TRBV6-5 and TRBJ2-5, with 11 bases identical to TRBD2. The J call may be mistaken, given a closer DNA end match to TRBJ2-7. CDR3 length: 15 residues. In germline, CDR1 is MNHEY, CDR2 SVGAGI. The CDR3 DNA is TGTGCCAGCAGTTACGGGACTAGCGGTTCCTACGAGCAGTACTTC. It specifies CASSYGTSGSYEQYF.

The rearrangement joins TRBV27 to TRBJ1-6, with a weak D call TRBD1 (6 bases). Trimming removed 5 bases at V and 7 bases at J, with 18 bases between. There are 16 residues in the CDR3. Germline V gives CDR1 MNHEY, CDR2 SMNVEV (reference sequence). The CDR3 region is CASSPLSQGRNSPLHF. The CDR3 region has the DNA TGTGCCAGCAGTCCCCTGTCGCAGGGGCGGAATTCACCCCTCCACTTT.

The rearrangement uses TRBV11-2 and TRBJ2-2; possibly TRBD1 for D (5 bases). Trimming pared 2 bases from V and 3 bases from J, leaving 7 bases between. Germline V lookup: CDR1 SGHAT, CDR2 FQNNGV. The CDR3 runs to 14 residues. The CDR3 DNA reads TGTGCCAGCAGCTTATTGACAGACACCGGGGAGCTGTTTTTT. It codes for CASSLLTDTGELFF.

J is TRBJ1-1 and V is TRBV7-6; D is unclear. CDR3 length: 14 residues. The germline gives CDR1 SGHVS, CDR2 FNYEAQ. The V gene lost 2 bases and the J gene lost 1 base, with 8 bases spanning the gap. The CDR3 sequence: CASSLTAWNTEAFF. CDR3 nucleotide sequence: TGTGCCAGCAGCTTAACAGCTTGGAACACTGAAGCTTTCTTT.

CDR3 in DNA: TGTGCCAGCAGTTACGTGGGAGGGGGGGGTGAGCCCCAGCATTTT. Amino acid sequence: CASSYVGGGGEPQHF. The chain couples TRBV27 to TRBJ1-5, with a tentative D call TRBD1 (6 bases). Trimming left V 4 bases short and J 8 bases short, with 18 bases between. This CDR3 is built from 15 residues. CDR1 is MNHEY, CDR2 SMNVEV, per germline (reference sequence).

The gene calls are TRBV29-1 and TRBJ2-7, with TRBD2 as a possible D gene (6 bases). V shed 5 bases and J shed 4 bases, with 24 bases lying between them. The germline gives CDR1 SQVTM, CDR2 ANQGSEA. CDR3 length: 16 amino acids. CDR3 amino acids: CSVSGWTTDGGYEQYF. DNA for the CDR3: TGCAGCGTTAGCGGGTGGACAACTGATGGGGGATACGAGCAGTACTTC.

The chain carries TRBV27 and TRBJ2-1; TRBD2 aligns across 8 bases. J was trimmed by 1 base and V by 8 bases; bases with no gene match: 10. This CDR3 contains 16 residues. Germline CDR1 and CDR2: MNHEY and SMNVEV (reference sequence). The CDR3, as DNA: TGTGCCAGCTATCCGCGGGGGGTGACGTCCTACAATGAGCAGTTCTTC. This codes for CASYPRGVTSYNEQFF.

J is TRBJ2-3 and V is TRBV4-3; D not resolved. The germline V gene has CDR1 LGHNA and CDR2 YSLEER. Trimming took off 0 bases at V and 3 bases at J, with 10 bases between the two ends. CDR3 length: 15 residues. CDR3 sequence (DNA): TGCGCCAGCAGCCAAGATTTAAGCATTACAGATACGCAGTATTTT. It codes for CASSQDLSITDTQYF.

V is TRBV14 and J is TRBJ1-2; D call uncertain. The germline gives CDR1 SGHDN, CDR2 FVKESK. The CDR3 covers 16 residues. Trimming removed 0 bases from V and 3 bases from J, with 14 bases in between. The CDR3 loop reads CASSQEMGPPDYGYTF. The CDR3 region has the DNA TGTGCCAGCAGCCAAGAGATGGGCCCTCCGGACTATGGCTACACCTTC.

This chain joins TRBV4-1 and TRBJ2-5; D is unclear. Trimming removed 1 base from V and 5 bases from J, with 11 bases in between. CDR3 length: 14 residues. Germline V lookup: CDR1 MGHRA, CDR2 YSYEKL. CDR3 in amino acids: CASSQASGWETQYF. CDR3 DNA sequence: TGCGCCAGCAGCCAAGCCTCCGGGTGGGAGACCCAGTACTTC.

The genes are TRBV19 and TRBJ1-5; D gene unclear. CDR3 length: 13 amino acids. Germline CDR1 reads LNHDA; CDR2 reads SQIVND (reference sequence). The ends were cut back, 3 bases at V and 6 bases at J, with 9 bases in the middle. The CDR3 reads CASSMELVQPQHF. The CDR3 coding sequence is TGTGCCAGTAGTATGGAGTTGGTTCAGCCCCAGCATTTT.

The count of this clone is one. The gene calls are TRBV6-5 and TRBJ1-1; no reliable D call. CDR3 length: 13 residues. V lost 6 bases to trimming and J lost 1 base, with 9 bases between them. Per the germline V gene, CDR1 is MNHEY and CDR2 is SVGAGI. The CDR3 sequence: CASSPGRNTEAFF. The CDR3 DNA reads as TGTGCCAGCAGCCCGGGTAGGAACACTGAAGCTTTCTTT.